The 2 T cell receptor beta chains reported below all come from one sample, sequenced in a study of vaccination effects on CD4 cells after COVID-19. These receptors are not linked to any known antigen. Clones were sequenced by immunoSEQ multiplex PCR, and TCRdb holds only the in-frame ones, with some missing. The sample yields 65,000 or so clones, approximately 76% seen once. Viral peptide pools were used in the ViraFEST assay to expand antigen-specific CD4+ T cells, and sequencing came afterward. It was after approximately 10 days of culture that CD4+ T cells were isolated. Prior SARS-CoV-2 infection was absent in the vaccine recipients, as shown by negative nucleocapsid antibodies. The specimen comprised CD4+ T cells from PBMCs cultured with HCoV-NL63 spike peptides, sampled before COVID-19 vaccination. The receptors come from a human donor who received a COVID-19 vaccine.

The rearrangement links TRBV21-1 to TRBJ2-7; the table's D call of TRBD2 was not tested on the DNA. TRBV21-1 is assigned pseudogene status. This CDR3 has 13 residues. As DNA, the CDR3 is TGTGCCAGCAGGGGTGATAGGGGAGGGCGGCAGTACGTC. Translation: CASRGDRGGRQYV.

The chain links TRBV28 to TRBJ2-5; 12 positions match TRBD2. CDR1 and CDR2 from the germline V gene are MDHEN and SYDVKM. V lost 1 base, J lost 1 base, and 1 base stayed unmatched. This CDR3 contains 16 residues. The CDR3 is CASSLSTSGGQETQYF. Written as DNA, the CDR3 is TGTGCCAGCAGTTTATCGACTAGCGGGGGCCAAGAGACCCAGTACTTC.